The 31 T cell receptor beta chains below were found in one sample sequenced in a study of blood T cell repertoires in COVID-19. The table came from immunoSEQ multiplex PCR; TCRdb's copy has only in-frame clones and leaves some out. The sample has about 310,000 clones, about 90% seen once. Sequences were obtained from peripheral blood. The origin of the receptors is a woman in her forties or fifties who had recovered from COVID-19.

The V gene is TRBV7-2, the J gene TRBJ2-3; TRBD2 matches 14 bases. The trim removed 5 bases at V and 4 bases at J, leaving 5 bases unmatched. This CDR3 is built from 16 residues. Germline V gene sequence: CDR1 SGHTA, CDR2 FQGNSA. The CDR3 loop is CASSLGLAGGADTQYF. CDR3 in DNA: TGTGCCAGCAGCCTAGGACTAGCGGGAGGCGCAGATACGCAGTATTTT.

This chain joins TRBV29-1 and TRBJ1-2; 10 bases match TRBD1. The CDR3 runs to 13 residues. The germline gives CDR1 SQVTM, CDR2 ANQGSEA. Trimming took 1 base from V and 4 from J; bases not matched to a gene: 0. The CDR3 loop is CSVEGDRGYGYTF. The CDR3 DNA is TGCAGCGTTGAAGGGGACAGGGGCTATGGCTACACCTTC.

The chain recombines TRBV7-2 with TRBJ1-1; maybe TRBD1 (5 bases). V was cut by 4 bases and J by 6 bases, with 18 bases left in between. Germline-derived CDR1 and CDR2 are SGHTA and FQGNSA. The CDR3 has 15 amino acids. DNA of the CDR3: TGTGCCAGCAGCTCAATTGGGGGGAGGGGCGCTGAAGCTTTCTTT. Amino acids: CASSSIGGRGAEAFF.

The rearrangement links TRBV13 to TRBJ2-7; 7 bases map to TRBD1. CDR1 and CDR2 from the germline V gene are PRHDT and FYEKMQ (reference sequence). Trimming cost V 2 bases and J 3 bases; bases outside gene matches: 4. The CDR3 length is 14 residues. The CDR3 region is CASSLPQGSYEQYF. The CDR3 coding sequence is TGTGCCAGCAGCTTACCACAGGGGAGCTACGAGCAGTACTTC.

The V gene is TRBV6-5, the J gene TRBJ1-2; D is undetermined. The CDR3 has 15 residues. Looked up from germline, CDR1 is MNHEY and CDR2 is SVGAGI. Between the trimmed V and J ends, which lost 6 bases and 3 bases, there was a span of 17 bases. CDR3 protein: CASSPPGRSDYGYTF. CDR3 DNA sequence: TGTGCCAGCAGCCCCCCGGGGAGGAGTGACTATGGCTACACCTTC.

This rearrangement joins TRBV6-5 to TRBJ1-4, with D unclear. Germline CDR1 and CDR2: MNHEY and SVGAGI. The CDR3 runs 15 residues. Trimming left V 7 bases short and J 4 bases short, with 16 bases between. In DNA, the CDR3 is TGTGCCAGCATGCCCTGGCAGGCGTTTAATGAAAAACTGTTTTTT. Translation gives CASMPWQAFNEKLFF.

The chain combines TRBV25-1 with TRBJ2-2; D may be TRBD2 (6 bases). Per the germline V gene, CDR1 is MGHDK and CDR2 is SYGVNS. Trimming pared 1 base from V and 6 bases from J, leaving 12 bases between. CDR3 length: 15 residues. CDR3 sequence reads: CASSEWAGEAGELFF. In DNA, the CDR3 is TGTGCCAGCAGTGAATGGGCCGGGGAGGCCGGGGAGCTGTTTTTT. Filled out from reference TRBV25-1 and TRBJ2-2, the complete variable domain reads EADIYQTPRYLVIGTGKKITLECSQTMGHDKMYWYQQDPGMELHLIHYSYGVNSTEKGDLSSESTVSRIRTEHFPLTLESARPSHTSQYLCASSEWAGEAGELFFGEGSRLTVL.

The gene calls are TRBV7-3 and TRBJ2-3; 11 bases are shared with TRBD2. The germline CDR1 and CDR2 sequences are SGHTA and FQGTGA. The CDR3 is 13 amino acids. J gave up 12 bases and V 5 bases, and 7 bases lay outside the gene matches. The CDR3 region is CASSVGTSGTQYF. The DNA of the CDR3 is TGTGCCAGCAGCGTCGGGACTAGCGGCACTCAGTATTTT.

CDR3: CASSLGTAWEQYF. CDR3 nucleotides: TGTGCCAGCAGCTTAGGAACAGCATGGGAGCAGTACTTC. The chain has TRBV7-6 and TRBJ2-7; D gene unclear. The CDR3 spans 13 residues. Looked up from germline, CDR1 is SGHVS and CDR2 is FNYEAQ. V lost 1 base and J lost 7, with 11 bases in between.

The chain is built from TRBV30 and TRBJ2-1; D gene uncertain. Germline values: CDR1 GTSNPN, CDR2 SVGIG (reference sequence). The V gene lost 2 bases and the J gene lost 7 bases, with 6 bases spanning the gap. This CDR3 spans 11 amino acids. CDR3 bases: TGTGCCTGGAGTTTAATTAATGAGCAGTTCTTC. Amino acid sequence: CAWSLINEQFF.

The chain links TRBV19 to TRBJ2-1, with 9 bases matching TRBD2. V lost 5 bases to trimming and J lost 8 bases; unmatched junction nucleotides: 19. This CDR3 has 18 residues. Germline V gene data show CDR1 as LNHDA and CDR2 as SQIVND (reference sequence). The CDR3 region has the DNA TGTGCCAGTAGTCCCATTCTCCTTCTTGGCGGGAGGGCCCATGAGCAGTTCTTC. Translating gives CASSPILLLGGRAHEQFF.

J is TRBJ1-2 and V is TRBV11-2, with TRBD1 matching 7 bases. Germline V gene lookup returns CDR1 SGHAT and CDR2 FQNNGV. The CDR3 sequence is 14 residues long. V shed 7 bases, J shed 4 bases, and the junction held 9 bases outside the gene matches. As DNA, the CDR3 is TGTGCCAGCACCCAAGGGGGACAGCGCTATGGCTACACCTTC. Its protein is CASTQGGQRYGYTF.

V usage is TRBV5-6 and J usage is TRBJ2-5, with 7 bases identical to TRBD1. The germline CDR1 and CDR2 sequences are SGHDT and YYEEEE. The trim removed 4 bases at V and 5 bases at J, leaving 5 bases unmatched. CDR3 length: 13 amino acids. The CDR3 bases are TGTGCCAGCAGCCACAGGGGTAGGGAGACCCAGTACTTC. Its protein is CASSHRGRETQYF.

The chain carries TRBV12-3 or TRBV12-4 and TRBJ2-2; the D gene is possibly TRBD1 (5 bases). CDR3 length: 13 residues. The V gene lost 6 bases and the J gene lost 3 bases, with 8 bases spanning the gap. CDR3: CASRPQDTGELFF. CDR3 in DNA: TGTGCCAGCAGGCCACAGGACACCGGGGAGCTGTTTTTT.

This CDR3 is CASSSRGETYEQYF. The DNA for the CDR3 is TGTGCCAGCAGTTCTCGCGGGGAAACCTACGAGCAGTACTTC. The chain joins TRBV28 to TRBJ2-7, with a tentative D call TRBD2 (6 bases). V gave up 4 bases and J gave up 2 bases, with 12 bases separating them. Germline CDR1 MDHEN, CDR2 SYDVKM. This CDR3 region has 14 residues.

This CDR3 reads CASSPSVTGFTEAFF. The CDR3 region has the DNA TGTGCCAGCAGCCCCTCGGTAACAGGGTTCACTGAAGCTTTCTTT. The V gene is TRBV7-2, the J gene TRBJ1-1; TRBD1 is a possible D gene (6 bases). Germline loops: CDR1 SGHTA, CDR2 FQGNSA. CDR3 size: 15 residues. V was pared by 5 bases and J by 4 bases, with 17 bases between.

The chain joins TRBV30 to TRBJ2-7; 7 bases fit TRBD1. The CDR3 runs 15 residues. J lost 7 bases, V lost 3 bases, and 15 bases had no gene match. Looked up from germline, CDR1 is GTSNPN and CDR2 is SVGIG (reference sequence). The CDR3 sequence is CAWSARATGIGEQYF. The DNA of the CDR3 is TGTGCCTGGAGCGCCCGTGCGACAGGGATCGGGGAGCAGTACTTC.

On this clone itself: The junction does not match germline at one end; this may be a read error. This chain connects TRBV2 to TRBJ1-2; D remains unclear. Germline V lookup: CDR1 SNHLY, CDR2 FYNNEI. The CDR3 covers 13 residues. CDR3 amino acids: CASSGAGNYDYTF. The DNA for the CDR3 is TGTGCCAGCAGTGGCGCGGGGAACTATGACTACACCTTC. The variable domain in full, with the rest retrieved from reference TRBV2 and TRBJ1-2, is EPEVTQTPSHQVTQMGQEVILRCVPISNHLYFYWYRQILGQKVEFLVSFYNNEISEKSEIFDDQFSVERPDGSNFTLKIRSTKLEDSAMYFCASSGAGNYDYTFGSGTRLTVV.

V is TRBV6-6 and J is TRBJ2-1, with 10 bases aligning to TRBD1. The CDR3 extends over 12 amino acids. With V trimmed by 6 bases and J by 13 bases, 6 bases remained unmatched. Germline assignment: CDR1 MNHNY and CDR2 SVGAGI (reference sequence). DNA of the CDR3: TGTGCCAGCAGACCGGGACAGGGGAGTCAGTTCTTC. This encodes CASRPGQGSQFF.

This clone has a single count. V usage is TRBV4-2 and J usage is TRBJ1-1; D is unclear. Germline loops: CDR1 LGHNA, CDR2 YNFKEQ. This CDR3 comprises 14 residues. The germline V and J ends were trimmed by 0 bases and 5 bases, with 10 bases remaining between them. The CDR3 protein is CASSQEPPGTEAFF. As DNA, the CDR3 is TGTGCCAGCAGCCAAGAGCCCCCCGGGACTGAAGCTTTCTTT.

The rearrangement joins TRBV5-4 to TRBJ2-1; a weak D match, TRBD2 (6 bases). Trimming removed 4 bases from V and 4 bases from J, with 15 bases in between. Germline CDR1 and CDR2: SGHNT and YYREEE (reference sequence). The CDR3 has 15 residues. CDR3 nucleotides: TGTGCCAGCAGCAATACGGGACTGGGGTACAATGAGCAGTTCTTC. This sequence encodes CASSNTGLGYNEQFF.

The rearrangement links TRBV6-5 to TRBJ2-7; TRBD1 matches at 9 bases. The CDR3 is 15 amino acids. Germline lookup yields CDR1 MNHEY and CDR2 SVGAGI. After removal of 5 bases from V and 6 bases from J, the junction contained 11 bases not matched to a gene. The CDR3: CASSPFGDRVSEQYF. The CDR3 DNA sequence: TGTGCCAGCAGTCCCTTCGGGGACAGGGTAAGCGAGCAGTACTTC.

This clone occurred once. The V and J genes are TRBV5-1 and TRBJ1-4, with D unclear. Germline CDR1 is SGHRS and CDR2 is YFSETQ. Trimming shortened V by 1 base and J by 1 base, and 5 bases separated the two germline ends. The CDR3 extends over 14 amino acids. DNA of the CDR3: TGCGCCAGCAGCTTGAGCGGAACTAATGAAAAACTGTTTTTT. It translates to CASSLSGTNEKLFF. Filled out from reference TRBV5-1 and TRBJ1-4, the complete variable domain reads KAGVTQTPRYLIKTRGQQVTLSCSPISGHRSVSWYQQTPGQGLQFLFEYFSETQRNKGNFPGRFSGRQFSNSRSEMNVSTLELGDSALYLCASSLSGTNEKLFFGSGTQLSVL.

This chain uses TRBV10-2 with TRBJ2-3; 9 bases are shared with TRBD2. The trim removed 9 bases at V and 2 bases at J, leaving 9 bases unmatched. Germline V CDR1 and CDR2: WSHSY, SAAADI. There are 15 residues in the CDR3. In DNA, the CDR3 is TGCGCCAGTCTCCCGGCGGGGGGGTTCACAGATACGCAGTATTTT. Translated: CASLPAGGFTDTQYF.

This sequence joins TRBV7-9 and TRBJ2-3; possibly TRBD1 for D (7 bases). The CDR3 contains 15 residues. CDR1 and CDR2 (germline): SEHNR, FQNEAQ (reference sequence). Trimming removed 3 bases from V and 2 bases from J, with 12 bases in between. Here the CDR3 reads CASSFRRGVTDTQYF. The CDR3 DNA reads TGTGCCAGCAGCTTCCGCAGGGGGGTCACAGATACGCAGTATTTT.

This sequence joins TRBV5-1 and TRBJ2-7; TRBD2 is a possible D gene (5 bases). The CDR3 contains 14 residues. Trimming cost V 0 bases and J 1 base, with 8 bases left between them. Per germline, CDR1 SGHRS and CDR2 YFSETQ. The CDR3 region has the DNA TGCGCCAGCAGCTTGGGGGAGCCTTCCTACGAGCAGTACTTC. Translated, it gives CASSLGEPSYEQYF.

The rearrangement links TRBV2 to TRBJ1-5; 7 bases are a match to TRBD1. The germline V gene encodes CDR1 SNHLY and CDR2 FYNNEI. The ends lost 6 bases at V and 4 bases at J; junction bases unmatched: 9. CDR3 size: 15 residues. CDR3 protein: CASSRNDRVNQPQHF. The DNA of the CDR3 is TGTGCCAGCAGCCGCAACGACAGGGTTAATCAGCCCCAGCATTTT. The complete variable domain, with remaining parts taken from reference TRBV2 and TRBJ1-5, reads EPEVTQTPSHQVTQMGQEVILRCVPISNHLYFYWYRQILGQKVEFLVSFYNNEISEKSEIFDDQFSVERPDGSNFTLKIRSTKLEDSAMYFCASSRNDRVNQPQHFGDGTRLSIL.

The V and J genes are TRBV29-1 and TRBJ1-5; 8 bases align to TRBD1. Per the germline V gene, CDR1 is SQVTM and CDR2 is ANQGSEA. Germline trimming cut 4 bases from V and 3 bases from J; bases unmatched to any gene: 8. The CDR3 spans 15 residues. The CDR3 coding sequence is TGCAGCGTTGCCGAAACAGGGGGGTCCAATCAGCCCCAGCATTTT. Its protein is CSVAETGGSNQPQHF.

The genes are TRBV19 and TRBJ2-3, with 10 bases identical to TRBD2. Germline V CDR1 and CDR2: LNHDA, SQIVND (reference sequence). After removal of 4 bases from V and 5 bases from J, the junction contained 6 bases not matched to a gene. CDR3 length: 15 amino acids. The CDR3 region has the DNA TGTGCCAGTAGTAAGCGGGAGGGCCGTGGAGATACGCAGTATTTT. Translated: CASSKREGRGDTQYF. Filled out from reference TRBV19 and TRBJ2-3, the complete variable domain reads DGGITQSPKYLFRKEGQNVTLSCEQNLNHDAMYWYRQDPGQGLRLIYYSQIVNDFQKGDIAEGYSVSREKKESFPLTVTSAQKNPTAFYLCASSKREGRGDTQYFGPGTRLTVL.

In nucleotides, the CDR3 is TGTGCCAGTAGTGCGGGGCGTTGGGGGGGAGAACAAGAGACCCAGTACTTC. Its translation: CASSAGRWGGEQETQYF. The rearrangement joins TRBV19 to TRBJ2-5, with 7 bases fitting TRBD2. This CDR3 has 17 residues. Germline V lookup: CDR1 LNHDA, CDR2 SQIVND (reference sequence). The V segment lost 5 bases and the J segment 2 bases; nucleotides outside the gene matches: 14.

The chain links TRBV28 to TRBJ1-3; 8 bases align to TRBD1. The germline V gene has CDR1 MDHEN and CDR2 SYDVKM. The V gene end was trimmed by 5 bases and the J gene end by 3 bases; junction bases not matched to a gene: 6. The CDR3 has 15 residues. The CDR3 reads CASSRRGLRGNTIYF. The CDR3 DNA reads TGTGCCAGCAGTCGCAGGGGGCTACGTGGAAACACCATATATTTT.